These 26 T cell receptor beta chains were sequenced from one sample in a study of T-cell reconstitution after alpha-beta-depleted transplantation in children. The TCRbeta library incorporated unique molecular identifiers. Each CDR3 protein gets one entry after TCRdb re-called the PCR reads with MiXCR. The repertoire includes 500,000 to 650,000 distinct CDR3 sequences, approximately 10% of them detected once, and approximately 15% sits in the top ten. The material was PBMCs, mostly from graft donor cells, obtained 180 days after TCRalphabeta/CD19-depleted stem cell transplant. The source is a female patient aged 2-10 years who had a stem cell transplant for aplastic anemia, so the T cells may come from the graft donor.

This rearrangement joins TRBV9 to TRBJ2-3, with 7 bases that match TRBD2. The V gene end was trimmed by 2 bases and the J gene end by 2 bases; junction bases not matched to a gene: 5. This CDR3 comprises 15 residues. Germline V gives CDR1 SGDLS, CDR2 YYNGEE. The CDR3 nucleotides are TGTGCCAGCAGCGTTCGGGACTATAACACAGATACGCAGTATTTT. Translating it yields CASSVRDYNTDTQYF.

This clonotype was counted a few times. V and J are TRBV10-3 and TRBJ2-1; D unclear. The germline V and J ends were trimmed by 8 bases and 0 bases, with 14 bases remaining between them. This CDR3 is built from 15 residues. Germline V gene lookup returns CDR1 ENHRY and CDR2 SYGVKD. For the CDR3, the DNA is TGTGCCATCCGCTCTACGGGCCTCTCCTACAATGAGCAGTTCTTC. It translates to CAIRSTGLSYNEQFF.

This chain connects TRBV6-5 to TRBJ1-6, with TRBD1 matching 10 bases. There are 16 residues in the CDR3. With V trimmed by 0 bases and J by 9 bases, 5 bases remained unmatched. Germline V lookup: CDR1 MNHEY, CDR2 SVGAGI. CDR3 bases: TGTGCCAGCAGTTACTCAAGGACAGGGGGAATTTCACCCCTCCACTTT. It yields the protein CASSYSRTGGISPLHF.

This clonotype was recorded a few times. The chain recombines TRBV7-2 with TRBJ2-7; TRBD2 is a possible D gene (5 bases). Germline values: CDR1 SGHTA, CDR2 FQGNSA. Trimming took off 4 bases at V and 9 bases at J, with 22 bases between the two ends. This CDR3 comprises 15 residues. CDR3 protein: CASSSSRVSSSGQYF. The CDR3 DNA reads TGTGCCAGCAGCTCTTCGAGGGTCTCTAGTTCCGGGCAGTACTTC. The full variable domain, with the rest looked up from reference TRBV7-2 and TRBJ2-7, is GAGVSQSPSNKVTEKGKDVELRCDPISGHTALYWYRQSLGQGLEFLIYFQGNSAPDKSGLPSDRFSAERTGGSVSTLTIQRTQQEDSAVYLCASSSSRVSSSGQYFGPGTRLTVT.

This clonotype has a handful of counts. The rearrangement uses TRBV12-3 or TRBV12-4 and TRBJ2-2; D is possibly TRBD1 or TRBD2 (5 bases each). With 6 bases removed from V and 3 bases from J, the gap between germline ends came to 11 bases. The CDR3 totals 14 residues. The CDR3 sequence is CASRARGHTGELFF. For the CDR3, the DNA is TGTGCCAGCAGAGCAAGGGGACACACCGGGGAGCTGTTTTTT.

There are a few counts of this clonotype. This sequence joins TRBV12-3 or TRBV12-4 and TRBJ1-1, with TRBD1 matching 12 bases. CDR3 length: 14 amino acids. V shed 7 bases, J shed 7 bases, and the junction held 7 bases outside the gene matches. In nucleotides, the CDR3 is TGTGCCAGCACTCCGGGACAGGGGGCGGTTGAAGCTTTCTTT. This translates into CASTPGQGAVEAFF.

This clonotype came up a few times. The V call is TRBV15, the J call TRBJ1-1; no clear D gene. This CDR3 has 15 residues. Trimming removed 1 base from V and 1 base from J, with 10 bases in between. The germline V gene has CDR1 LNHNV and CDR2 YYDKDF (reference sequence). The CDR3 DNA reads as TGTGCCACCAGCAGAGCGCCGGGCAGGAACACTGAAGCTTTCTTT. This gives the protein CATSRAPGRNTEAFF.

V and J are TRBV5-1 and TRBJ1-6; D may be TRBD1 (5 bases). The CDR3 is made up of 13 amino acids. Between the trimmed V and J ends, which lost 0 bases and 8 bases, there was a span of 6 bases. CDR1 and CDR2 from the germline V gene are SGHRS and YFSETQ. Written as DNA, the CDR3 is TGCGCCAGCAGCTTGGTGGGGGATTCACCCCTCCACTTT. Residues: CASSLVGDSPLHF.

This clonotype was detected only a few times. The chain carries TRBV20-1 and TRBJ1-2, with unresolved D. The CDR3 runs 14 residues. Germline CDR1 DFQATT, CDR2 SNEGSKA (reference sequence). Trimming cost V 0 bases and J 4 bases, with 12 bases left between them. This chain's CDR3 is CSARDDLPSYGYTF. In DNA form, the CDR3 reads TGCAGTGCTAGAGACGACCTTCCTAGCTATGGCTACACCTTC.

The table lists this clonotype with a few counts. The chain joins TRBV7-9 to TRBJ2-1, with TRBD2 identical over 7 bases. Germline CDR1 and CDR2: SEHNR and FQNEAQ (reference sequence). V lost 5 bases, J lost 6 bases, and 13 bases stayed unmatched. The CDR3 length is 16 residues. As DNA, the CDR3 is TGTGCCAGCAGCCCTACCCGGACTAGATTGATCAATGAGCAGTTCTTC. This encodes CASSPTRTRLINEQFF.

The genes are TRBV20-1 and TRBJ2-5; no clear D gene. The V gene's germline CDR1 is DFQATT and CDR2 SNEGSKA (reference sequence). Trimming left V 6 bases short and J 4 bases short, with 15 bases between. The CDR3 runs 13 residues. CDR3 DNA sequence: TGCAGTGCGTGGTCCACTCAAGGAGAGACCCAGTACTTC. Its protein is CSAWSTQGETQYF.

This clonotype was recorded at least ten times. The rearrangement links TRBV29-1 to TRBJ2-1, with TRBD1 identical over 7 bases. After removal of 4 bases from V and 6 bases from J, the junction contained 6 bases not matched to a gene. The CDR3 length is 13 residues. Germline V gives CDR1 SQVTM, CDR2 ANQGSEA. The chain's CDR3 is CSVGPGTANEQFF. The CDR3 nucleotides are TGCAGCGTTGGCCCCGGGACAGCCAATGAGCAGTTCTTC.

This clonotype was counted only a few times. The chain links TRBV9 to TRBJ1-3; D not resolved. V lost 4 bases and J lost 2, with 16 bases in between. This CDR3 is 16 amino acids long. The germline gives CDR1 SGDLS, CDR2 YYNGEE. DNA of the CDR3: TGTGCCAGCAGCCCGGAGAGAGGGCTCGCTGGAAACACCATATATTTT. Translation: CASSPERGLAGNTIYF.

CDR3: CASSRIQGRSTDTQYF. DNA for the CDR3: TGTGCCAGCAGCAGAATACAGGGTCGAAGCACAGATACGCAGTATTTT. This chain connects TRBV7-9 to TRBJ2-3; D perhaps matches TRBD1 (6 bases). Germline loops: CDR1 SEHNR, CDR2 FQNEAQ (reference sequence). This CDR3 has 16 residues. V gave up 5 bases and J gave up 0 bases, with 15 bases separating them.

The CDR3: CASSARPSSYEQYV. CDR3 nucleotides: TGCGCCAGCAGTGCTCGTCCAAGCTCCTACGAGCAGTACGTC. The rearrangement uses TRBV10-2 and TRBJ2-7; D not certain. Germline CDR1 reads WSHSY; CDR2 reads SAAADI. The CDR3 extends over 14 amino acids. V was pared by 4 bases and J by 0 bases, with 10 bases between.

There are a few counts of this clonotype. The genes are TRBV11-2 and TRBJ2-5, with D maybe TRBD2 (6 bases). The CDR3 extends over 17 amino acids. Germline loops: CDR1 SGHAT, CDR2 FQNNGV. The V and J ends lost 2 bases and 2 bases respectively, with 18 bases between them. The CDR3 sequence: CASSLRSTLGGQETQYF. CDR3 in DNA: TGTGCCAGCAGCTTAAGATCTACACTGGGGGGACAAGAGACCCAGTACTTC.

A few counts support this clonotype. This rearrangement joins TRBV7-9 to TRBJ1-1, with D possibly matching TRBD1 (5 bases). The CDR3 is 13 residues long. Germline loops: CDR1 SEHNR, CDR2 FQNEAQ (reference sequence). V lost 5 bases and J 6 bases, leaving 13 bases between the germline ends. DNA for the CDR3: TGTGCCAGCAGCCCGGGGACGTCCTCTGAAGCTTTCTTT. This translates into CASSPGTSSEAFF.

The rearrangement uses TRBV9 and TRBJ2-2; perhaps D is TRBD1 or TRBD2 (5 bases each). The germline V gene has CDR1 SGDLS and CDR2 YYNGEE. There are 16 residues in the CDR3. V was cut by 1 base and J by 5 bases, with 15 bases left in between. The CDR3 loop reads CASSVRGSVGTGELFF. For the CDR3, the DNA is TGTGCCAGCAGCGTAAGGGGTAGCGTTGGGACCGGGGAGCTGTTTTTT. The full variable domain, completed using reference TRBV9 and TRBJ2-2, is DSGVTQTPKHLITATGQRVTLRCSPRSGDLSVYWYQQSLDQGLQFLIQYYNGEERAKGNILERFSAQQFPDLHSELNLSSLELGDSALYFCASSVRGSVGTGELFFGEGSRLTVL.

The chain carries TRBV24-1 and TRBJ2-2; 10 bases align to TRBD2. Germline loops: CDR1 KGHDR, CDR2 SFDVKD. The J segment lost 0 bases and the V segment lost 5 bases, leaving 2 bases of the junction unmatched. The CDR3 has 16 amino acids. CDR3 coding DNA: TGTGCCACCAGTGTTAGCGGGAGGCCGAACACCGGGGAGCTGTTTTTT. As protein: CATSVSGRPNTGELFF.

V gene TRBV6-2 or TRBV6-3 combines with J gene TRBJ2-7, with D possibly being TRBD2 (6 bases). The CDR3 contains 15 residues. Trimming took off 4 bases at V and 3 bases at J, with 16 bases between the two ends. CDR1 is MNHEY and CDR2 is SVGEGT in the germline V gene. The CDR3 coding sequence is TGTGCCAGCAGTTTTACTAGCCCAAATTACTACGAGCAGTACTTC. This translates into CASSFTSPNYYEQYF.

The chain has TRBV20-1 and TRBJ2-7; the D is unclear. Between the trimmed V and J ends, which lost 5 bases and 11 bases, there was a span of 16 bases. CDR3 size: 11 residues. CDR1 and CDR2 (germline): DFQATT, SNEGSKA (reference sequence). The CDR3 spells CSASPRVVKYF. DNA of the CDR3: TGCAGTGCTTCCCCACGGGTTGTGAAGTACTTC.

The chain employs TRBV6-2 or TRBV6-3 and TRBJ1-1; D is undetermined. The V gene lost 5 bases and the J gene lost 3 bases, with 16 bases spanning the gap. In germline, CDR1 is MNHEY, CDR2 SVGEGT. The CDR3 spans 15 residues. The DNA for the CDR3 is TGTGCCAGCAGTCACAATAGCCTTCCTTACACTGAAGCTTTCTTT. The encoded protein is CASSHNSLPYTEAFF.

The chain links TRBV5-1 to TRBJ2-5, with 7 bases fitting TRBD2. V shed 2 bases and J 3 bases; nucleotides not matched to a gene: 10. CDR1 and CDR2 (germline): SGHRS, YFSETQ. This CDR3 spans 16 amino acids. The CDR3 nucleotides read TGCGCCAGCAGCTTCGTTGGTGCGGGAGAAAAAGAGACCCAGTACTTC. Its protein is CASSFVGAGEKETQYF. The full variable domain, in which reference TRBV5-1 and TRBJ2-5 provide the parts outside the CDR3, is KAGVTQTPRYLIKTRGQQVTLSCSPISGHRSVSWYQQTPGQGLQFLFEYFSETQRNKGNFPGRFSGRQFSNSRSEMNVSTLELGDSALYLCASSFVGAGEKETQYFGPGTRLLVL.

DNA of the CDR3: TGCGCCAGCAGTGAGAGTCTCAGGTACAATGAGCAGTTCTTC. Translated: CASSESLRYNEQFF. This rearrangement joins TRBV10-2 to TRBJ2-1; no firm D call. The germline V gene has CDR1 WSHSY and CDR2 SAAADI. The CDR3 covers 14 residues. Trimming left V 2 bases short and J 4 bases short, with 9 bases between.

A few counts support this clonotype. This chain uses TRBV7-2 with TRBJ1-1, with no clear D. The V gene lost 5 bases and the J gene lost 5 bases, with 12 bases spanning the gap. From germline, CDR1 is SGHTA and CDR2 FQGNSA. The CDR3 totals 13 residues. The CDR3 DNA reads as TGTGCCAGCAGCATCAAGGGTAGGACTGAAGCTTTCTTT. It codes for CASSIKGRTEAFF. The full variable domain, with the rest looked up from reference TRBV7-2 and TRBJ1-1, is GAGVSQSPSNKVTEKGKDVELRCDPISGHTALYWYRQSLGQGLEFLIYFQGNSAPDKSGLPSDRFSAERTGGSVSTLTIQRTQQEDSAVYLCASSIKGRTEAFFGQGTRLTVV.

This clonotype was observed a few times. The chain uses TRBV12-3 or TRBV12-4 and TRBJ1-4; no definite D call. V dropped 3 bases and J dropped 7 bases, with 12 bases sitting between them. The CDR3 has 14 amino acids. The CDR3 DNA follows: TGTGCCAGCAGTTTCGGGATTCGAGGTGAAAAACTGTTTTTT. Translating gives CASSFGIRGEKLFF.